These 6 T cell receptor beta chains were sequenced from one sample in a study of human T cells and chemical hapten exposure. Indicated time point: pre-sensitization, week 0. Treatment defined: therapeutic diphenylcyclopropenone sensitization with weekly scalp DPC. TCRdb re-derived calls from the RACE reads in MiXCR, one entry per CDR3 protein. The sample has 100,000 to 150,000 distinct CDR3 sequences, roughly 13% seen once. The specimen comprised whole blood, sampled in connection with sensitization to the hapten diphenylcyclopropenone (DPC). Every receptor here comes from a woman aged 18-29 years with alopecia areata. Some clones in this sample may be carry-over from other donors' samples.

This chain links TRBV7-6 with TRBJ2-5; D could derive from TRBD1 or TRBD2 (5 bases each). Germline CDR1 is SGHVS and CDR2 is FNYEAQ. Trimming shortened V by 3 bases and J by 3 bases, and 11 bases separated the two germline ends. CDR3 length: 14 residues. CDR3 DNA sequence: TGTGCCAGCAGCTTGAGGGACCGCAAAGAGACCCAGTACTTC. Protein sequence: CASSLRDRKETQYF. Drawing the rest from reference TRBV7-6 and TRBJ2-5, the complete variable domain is GAGVSQSPRYKVTKRGQDVALRCDPISGHVSLYWYRQALGQGPEFLTYFNYEAQQDKSGLPNDRFSAERPEGSISTLTIQRTEQRDSAMYRCASSLRDRKETQYFGPGTRLLVL.

The V and J genes are TRBV30 and TRBJ1-2; a possible D gene is TRBD1 (6 bases). CDR1 and CDR2 (germline): GTSNPN, SVGIG (reference sequence). The CDR3 is made up of 12 amino acids. V was trimmed by 5 bases and J by 3 bases, leaving 10 bases between them. The CDR3 nucleotides read TGTGCCTGGTACAGGGCCCACTATGGCTACACCTTC. It encodes CAWYRAHYGYTF.

In its sample, this clonotype was seen a few times. The rearrangement joins TRBV4-1 to TRBJ2-7; weak D call: TRBD1 (6 bases). From germline, CDR1 is MGHRA and CDR2 YSYEKL. This CDR3 has 14 residues. V dropped 0 bases and J dropped 4 bases, with 10 bases sitting between them. CDR3 DNA: TGCGCCAGCAGCCAAGATTGGACAGCTTACGAGCAGTACTTC. This sequence encodes CASSQDWTAYEQYF.

This clonotype was found a few times. The chain employs TRBV7-9 and TRBJ2-3; 7 bases match TRBD2. Germline V gives CDR1 SEHNR, CDR2 FQNEAQ (reference sequence). The CDR3 spans 17 residues. V was clipped by 0 bases and J by 2 bases; unmatched bases: 8. The CDR3 region is CASSLAPQRDFTDTQYF. As DNA, the CDR3 is TGTGCCAGCAGCTTAGCCCCTCAGCGGGACTTCACAGATACGCAGTATTTT.

Ten or more counts support this clonotype. The CDR3 DNA follows: TGCAGTGCTAGAGCCGAAAAGGGTAATGGGTCACCCCTCCACTTT. Its protein is CSARAEKGNGSPLHF. This chain joins TRBV20-1 and TRBJ1-6, with D hard to call. The CDR3 totals 15 residues. V shed 1 base and J shed 10 bases, with 17 bases lying between them. Germline assignment: CDR1 DFQATT and CDR2 SNEGSKA (reference sequence).

The chain has TRBV20-1 and TRBJ1-5; maybe TRBD1 (6 bases). V was trimmed by 0 bases and J by 4 bases, leaving 16 bases between them. The CDR3 length is 16 residues. CDR1 is DFQATT, CDR2 SNEGSKA, per germline (reference sequence). Here the CDR3 DNA reads TGCAGTGCTAGAGATTGGGGACAAAGAGATAATCAGCCCCAGCATTTT. Amino acids: CSARDWGQRDNQPQHF.